These 20 T cell receptor beta chains came from one sample sequenced in a study of T cell changes during pregnancy in multiple sclerosis. The table came from immunoSEQ multiplex PCR; TCRdb's copy has only in-frame clones and leaves some out. The repertoire holds around 56,000 clones, with about 89% as singletons. The sequences come from peripheral blood, collected after pregnancy. These receptors all stem from a female donor with multiple sclerosis, enrolled in a pregnancy study.

This clone was observed a few times. The CDR3, as DNA: TGTGCCAGCAGCAAAGGGGGCCCGGGACAGACGGATTATAATTCACCCCTCCACTTT. It translates to CASSKGGPGQTDYNSPLHF. The rearrangement links TRBV21-1 to TRBJ1-6; the tabulated D call, TRBD1, remains unverified against the DNA. TRBV21-1 counts as a pseudogene. The CDR3 consists of 19 residues.

This clone has only one observation. The rearrangement links TRBV11-2 to TRBJ1-4; D is perhaps TRBD1 (5 bases). This CDR3 has 13 residues. The V end lost 5 bases, the J end lost 8 bases, and 12 bases lay between the germline ends. Germline V gives CDR1 SGHAT, CDR2 FQNNGV. CDR3 in amino acids: CASSQVRGEKLFF. In DNA, the CDR3 is TGTGCCAGCAGCCAAGTTCGGGGGGAAAAACTGTTTTTT.

The chain links TRBV4-1 to TRBJ2-5; maybe TRBD2 (6 bases). Trimming removed 4 bases from V and 2 bases from J, with 17 bases in between. Germline assignment: CDR1 MGHRA and CDR2 YSYEKL. This CDR3 is built from 16 residues. This CDR3 is CASSRIGGPQQETQYF. Written as DNA, the CDR3 is TGCGCCAGCAGCCGAATAGGAGGGCCCCAACAAGAGACCCAGTACTTC.

J is TRBJ1-2 and V is TRBV28, with 7 positions matching TRBD1. The CDR3 covers 14 residues. Germline CDR1 and CDR2: MDHEN and SYDVKM. Trimming took 3 bases from V and 8 from J; bases not matched to a gene: 9. The DNA for the CDR3 is TGTGCCAGCAGTTTTCGTGGAGGGGGCCGAGGCTACACCTTC. Translating it yields CASSFRGGGRGYTF.

V usage is TRBV5-6 and J usage is TRBJ2-1; possible D gene TRBD1, 6 bases. V lost 4 bases and J 5 bases, leaving 19 bases between the germline ends. Germline V gives CDR1 SGHDT, CDR2 YYEEEE. The CDR3 totals 16 residues. The CDR3 sequence is CASSSPYLGTNNEQFF. The CDR3 DNA sequence: TGTGCCAGCAGCAGCCCATACCTCGGGACAAACAATGAGCAGTTCTTC.

The V and J genes are TRBV5-1 and TRBJ1-1; a possible D gene is TRBD1 (6 bases). This CDR3 has 13 amino acids. V lost 8 bases and J 0 bases, leaving 11 bases between the germline ends. Germline values: CDR1 SGHRS, CDR2 YFSETQ. Written as DNA, the CDR3 is TGCGCCAGAACAGGGTTCGTGAACACTGAAGCTTTCTTT. It encodes CARTGFVNTEAFF.

V gene TRBV5-1 combines with J gene TRBJ1-4; D not certain. The CDR3 loop spans 15 amino acids. V lost 0 bases and J lost 2, with 8 bases in between. Looked up from germline, CDR1 is SGHRS and CDR2 is YFSETQ. CDR3: CASSLAVGTNEKLFF. In nucleotides, the CDR3 is TGCGCCAGCAGCTTGGCCGTCGGGACTAATGAAAAACTGTTTTTT.

The gene calls are TRBV13 and TRBJ1-3, with D tentatively TRBD1 (6 bases). Germline assignment: CDR1 PRHDT and CDR2 FYEKMQ (reference sequence). V dropped 2 bases and J dropped 4 bases, with 15 bases sitting between them. The CDR3 has 16 amino acids. In DNA form, the CDR3 reads TGTGCCAGCAGCTTAAACCGGGGGGGCGAAGGAAACACCATATATTTT. Protein: CASSLNRGGEGNTIYF.

The chain uses TRBV6-6 and TRBJ2-1; 8 nucleotides line up with TRBD1. This CDR3 contains 15 residues. Germline V gene sequence: CDR1 MNHNY, CDR2 SVGAGI (reference sequence). Losses at the gene ends were 1 base for V and 6 bases for J; bases not matched to a gene: 5. The CDR3 region is CASSYLDRVVNEQFF. The CDR3 nucleotides read TGTGCCAGCAGTTACTTGGACAGGGTGGTCAATGAGCAGTTCTTC.

The chain uses TRBV11-2 and TRBJ1-1; tentative D call: TRBD1 (5 bases). Germline assignment: CDR1 SGHAT and CDR2 FQNNGV. The CDR3 has 14 residues. Trimming took 1 base from V and 4 from J, leaving 10 bases between them. The CDR3: CASSLGWGGTEAFF. DNA for the CDR3: TGTGCCAGCAGCTTAGGGTGGGGGGGCACTGAAGCTTTCTTT.

The chain carries TRBV7-9 and TRBJ1-6; D possibly corresponds to TRBD1 (5 bases). The germline V gene encodes CDR1 SEHNR and CDR2 FQNEAQ (reference sequence). This CDR3 is 15 amino acids long. V lost 3 bases and J 11 bases, leaving 17 bases between the germline ends. CDR3 nucleotide sequence: TGTGCCAGCAGCTTGGGGCTCGGCTCATTCCCACCCCTCCACTTT. Its translation: CASSLGLGSFPPLHF.

The gene calls are TRBV5-1 and TRBJ2-7; TRBD1 agrees at 12 bases. Per germline, CDR1 SGHRS and CDR2 YFSETQ. The CDR3 sequence is 15 residues long. V gave up 0 bases and J gave up 6 bases; unmatched junction bases: 4. The CDR3 spells CASSLGGTGGLEQYF. CDR3 DNA: TGCGCCAGCAGCTTGGGAGGGACAGGGGGCCTCGAGCAGTACTTC.

This chain uses TRBV14 with TRBJ2-2; the match to TRBD2 covers 9 bases. This CDR3 comprises 16 residues. Germline assignment: CDR1 SGHDN and CDR2 FVKESK. J was trimmed by 4 bases and V by 4 bases; bases with no gene match: 7. The CDR3 region has the DNA TGTGCCAGCAGCCCCCTGGCGGGGGGGGCCACCGGGGAGCTGTTTTTT. Its protein is CASSPLAGGATGELFF. Drawing the rest from reference TRBV14 and TRBJ2-2, the complete variable domain is EAGVTQFPSHSVIEKGQTVTLRCDPISGHDNLYWYRRVMGKEIKFLLHFVKESKQDESGMPNNRFLAERTGGTYSTLKVQPAELEDSGVYFCASSPLAGGATGELFFGEGSRLTVL.

The rearrangement joins TRBV23-1 to TRBJ1-1; tentative D call: TRBD1 (6 bases). TRBV23-1 is filed as an ORF, its function uncertain. The CDR3 is made up of 15 amino acids. Trimming cost V 3 bases and J 0 bases, with 11 bases left between them. Here the CDR3 reads CASSHADSLNTEAFF. The CDR3 DNA is TGCGCCAGCAGTCACGCGGACAGTTTGAACACTGAAGCTTTCTTT.

The gene calls are TRBV18 and TRBJ1-6; a possible D gene is TRBD1 (6 bases). The CDR3 sequence is 14 residues long. Trimming shortened V by 2 bases and J by 9 bases, and 11 bases separated the two germline ends. Germline V gives CDR1 KGHSH, CDR2 LQKENI. CDR3: CASSPTGMGSPLHF. CDR3 sequence (DNA): TGTGCCAGCTCACCAACAGGGATGGGTTCACCCCTCCACTTT. The full variable domain, with the rest looked up from reference TRBV18 and TRBJ1-6, is NAGVMQNPRHLVRRRGQEARLRCSPMKGHSHVYWYRQLPEEGLKFMVYLQKENIIDESGMPKERFSAEFPKEGPSILRIQQVVRGDSAAYFCASSPTGMGSPLHFGNGTRLTVT.

The rearrangement links TRBV5-5 to TRBJ1-1; TRBD1 aligns across 10 bases. Germline CDR1 reads SGHKS; CDR2 reads YYEKEE (reference sequence). This CDR3 comprises 16 residues. The V segment lost 3 bases and the J segment 3 bases; nucleotides outside the gene matches: 8. The CDR3 is CASSSPPGQGYTEAFF. CDR3 bases: TGTGCCAGCAGCTCACCACCGGGACAGGGGTACACTGAAGCTTTCTTT.

This sequence joins TRBV6-1 and TRBJ1-3; unclear D gene. The length of the CDR3 is 13 residues. Germline V gene sequence: CDR1 MNHNS, CDR2 SASEGT. Trimming shortened V by 6 bases and J by 4 bases, and 10 bases separated the two germline ends. CDR3 region: CASSWPWGNTIYF. CDR3 nucleotide sequence: TGTGCCAGCAGCTGGCCGTGGGGAAACACCATATATTTT.

The chain couples TRBV7-2 to TRBJ2-7; 8 bases agree with TRBD1. Germline CDR1 is SGHTA and CDR2 is FQGNSA. This CDR3 contains 16 residues. Trimming took 5 bases from V and 5 from J; bases not matched to a gene: 14. CDR3: CASSTGPNPGGHEQYF. The CDR3 nucleotides read TGTGCCAGCAGCACGGGGCCTAATCCAGGGGGCCACGAGCAGTACTTC.

The chain has TRBV7-2 and TRBJ1-2, with 8 positions matching TRBD1. Losses at the gene ends were 6 bases for V and 0 bases for J; bases not matched to a gene: 18. From germline, CDR1 is SGHTA and CDR2 FQGNSA. There are 19 residues in the CDR3. The CDR3 region is CASRSVLTGTGTANYGYTF. The CDR3 DNA sequence: TGTGCCAGCAGGTCCGTGCTAACCGGGACAGGAACCGCTAACTATGGCTACACCTTC.

The chain links TRBV5-6 to TRBJ1-1; D is uncertain. The CDR3 contains 14 residues. Trimming left V 4 bases short and J 1 base short, with 11 bases between. Germline loops: CDR1 SGHDT, CDR2 YYEEEE. CDR3 amino acids: CASSIGLRNTEAFF. CDR3 nucleotide sequence: TGTGCCAGCAGCATAGGACTTCGGAACACTGAAGCTTTCTTT.